This T cell receptor beta chain was found in a study of T cell clonotyping in hematopoietic cell transplantation. General study results and limits: Recipient TCR diversity dropped after transplant; expanded clonotypes rose from day 30 to 180. At the given depth, recipient repertoires were over 95% de novo clonotypes. Broader posttransplant TCR repertoire diversity was predicted by graft donor and pretransplant recipient Inverse Simpson Index values.

Repertoires were generated with immunoSEQ multiplex PCR, while TCRdb's copy carries only in-frame clones and drops some. The sample shows several thousand clones, roughly 79% of them seen only once. About this clone itself: As yet, its antigen is unknown.

The receptor comes from a male patient aged 40 to 55 who had an allogeneic stem cell transplant from a related donor, so the T cells may come from the graft donor. Some clones in this sample may be carry-over from other donors' samples. Material: PBMCs, obtained 180 days after allogeneic stem cell transplant.

In nucleotides, the CDR3 is TGTGCCAGTAGTCTTGAGGGGGGCCATACGCAGTATTTT. Its translation: CASSLEGGHTQYF. This rearrangement joins TRBV19 to TRBJ2-3; D may match TRBD1 or TRBD2 (6 bases each). The germline CDR1 and CDR2 sequences are LNHDA and SQIVND (reference sequence). V lost 5 bases, J lost 7 bases, and 13 bases lay in between. This CDR3 is 13 amino acids long.